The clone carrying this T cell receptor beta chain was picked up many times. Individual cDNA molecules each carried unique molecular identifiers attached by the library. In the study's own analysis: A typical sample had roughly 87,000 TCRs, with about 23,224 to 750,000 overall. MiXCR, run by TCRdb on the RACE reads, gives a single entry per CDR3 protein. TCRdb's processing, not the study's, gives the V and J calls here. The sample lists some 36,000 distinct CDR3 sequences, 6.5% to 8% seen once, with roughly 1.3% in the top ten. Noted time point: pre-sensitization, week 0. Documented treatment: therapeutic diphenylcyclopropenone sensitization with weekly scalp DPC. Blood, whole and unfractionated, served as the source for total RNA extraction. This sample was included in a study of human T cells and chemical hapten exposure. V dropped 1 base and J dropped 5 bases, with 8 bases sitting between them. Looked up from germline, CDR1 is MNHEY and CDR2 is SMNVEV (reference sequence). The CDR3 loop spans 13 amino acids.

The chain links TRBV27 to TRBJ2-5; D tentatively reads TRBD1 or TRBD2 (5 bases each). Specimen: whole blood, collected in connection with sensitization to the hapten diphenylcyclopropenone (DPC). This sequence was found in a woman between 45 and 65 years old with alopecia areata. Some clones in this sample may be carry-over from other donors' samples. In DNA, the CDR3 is TGTGCCAGCAGTTTATGGGGCGGGGAGACCCAGTACTTC. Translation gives CASSLWGGETQYF.